This TCR beta chain was recovered during a study of blood T cell repertoires in COVID-19. Germline V gene data show CDR1 as MNHEY and CDR2 as SVGEGT. The CDR3 sequence is 12 residues long. The V gene lost 4 bases and the J gene lost 9 bases, with 10 bases spanning the gap. The repertoire was sequenced with immunoSEQ multiplex PCR; TCRdb's copy has only in-frame clones and lacks some. The table has some 300,000 clones, just under 90% seen once. This clone was detected once. The chain couples TRBV6-2 or TRBV6-3 to TRBJ2-1, with D possibly matching TRBD1 (6 bases). This receptor was taken from a woman between 45 and 60 years old with COVID-19, enrolled during active disease. Sequencing input: peripheral blood. CDR3 DNA: TGTGCCAGCAGTTCCAGACAGGTTGAGCAGTTCTTC. This sequence encodes CASSSRQVEQFF.